The 23 T cell receptor beta chains below all came from one sample that was sequenced in a study of T-cell reconstitution after alpha-beta-depleted transplantation in children. During its preparation, the TCRbeta library received unique molecular identifiers. One entry per CDR3 protein, called by TCRdb with MiXCR from the PCR reads. The table lists 200,000 to 250,000 distinct CDR3 sequences, roughly 8.3% of them singletons. The input for sequencing was PBMCs, mostly from graft donor cells, taken 360 days after TCRalphabeta/CD19-depleted stem cell transplant. The receptors originated from a male patient between 2 and 9 years old who had a stem cell transplant for acute myeloid leukemia, so the T cells may come from the graft donor.

The chain has TRBV20-1 and TRBJ2-7; tentatively, D is TRBD1 (5 bases). Germline V CDR1 and CDR2: DFQATT, SNEGSKA (reference sequence). With 3 bases removed from V and 0 bases from J, the gap between germline ends came to 9 bases. CDR3 length equals 13 residues. For the CDR3, the DNA is TGCAGTGCTAGGCAGGGCCCCTCCTACGAGCAGTACGTC. Its protein product is CSARQGPSYEQYV.

In this sample, this clonotype turned up many times. This chain joins TRBV9 and TRBJ2-2; D unresolved. From germline, CDR1 is SGDLS and CDR2 YYNGEE. This CDR3 contains 15 residues. V lost 0 bases to trimming and J lost 3 bases, with 9 bases between them. The DNA of the CDR3 is TGTGCCAGCAGCGTAGGCGGCGGATACACCGGGGAGCTGTTTTTT. Its protein is CASSVGGGYTGELFF.

This clonotype was seen at least ten times. The V gene is TRBV9, the J gene TRBJ1-1, with D unclear. Looked up from germline, CDR1 is SGDLS and CDR2 is YYNGEE. The CDR3 covers 14 residues. Trimming took off 4 bases at V and 2 bases at J, with 12 bases between the two ends. The CDR3, as DNA: TGTGCCAGCAGCCCGCGGACTGTTAACACTGAAGCTTTCTTT. It translates to CASSPRTVNTEAFF.

This clonotype was seen more than once but under ten times. The chain joins TRBV28 to TRBJ1-1, with TRBD1 identical over 7 bases. V shed 0 bases, J shed 5 bases, and the junction held 6 bases outside the gene matches. Germline values: CDR1 MDHEN, CDR2 SYDVKM. The CDR3 contains 15 residues. The CDR3 coding sequence is TGTGCCAGCAGTTTATGGTTCCAGGGGGGAACTGAAGCTTTCTTT. This encodes CASSLWFQGGTEAFF.

The V gene is TRBV29-1, the J gene TRBJ2-5; maybe TRBD1 (5 bases). CDR3 size: 13 residues. The germline gives CDR1 SQVTM, CDR2 ANQGSEA. With 6 bases removed from V and 2 bases from J, the gap between germline ends came to 13 bases. The CDR3 DNA is TGCAGCGTGACAGCCCTGCAGCAAGAGACCCAGTACTTC. Amino acids: CSVTALQQETQYF.

This clonotype turned up a few times. CDR3 coding DNA: TGCGCCAGCAGCTTGGAGTCTAGCGGGAGAGACTATGAGCAGTTCTTC. Translating it yields CASSLESSGRDYEQFF. The genes are TRBV5-1 and TRBJ2-1; TRBD2 aligns across 10 bases. Germline values: CDR1 SGHRS, CDR2 YFSETQ. CDR3 length: 16 amino acids. With V trimmed by 0 bases and J by 8 bases, 8 bases remained unmatched.

This clonotype came up many times. The rearrangement uses TRBV29-1 and TRBJ2-3; TRBD1 is a possible D gene (5 bases). V lost 6 bases and J 2 bases, leaving 9 bases between the germline ends. Looked up from germline, CDR1 is SQVTM and CDR2 is ANQGSEA. The CDR3 has 12 amino acids. The CDR3 DNA reads as TGCAGCGTGATGACAGACACAGATACGCAGTATTTT. Translating gives CSVMTDTDTQYF.

This clonotype was seen many times. V is TRBV27 and J is TRBJ1-4; 8 positions agree with TRBD1. The germline V gene has CDR1 MNHEY and CDR2 SMNVEV (reference sequence). J lost 5 bases, V lost 4 bases, and 3 bases had no gene match. The CDR3 runs to 14 residues. CDR3: CASSWRQGNEKLFF. Written as DNA, the CDR3 is TGTGCCAGCAGTTGGCGACAGGGGAATGAAAAACTGTTTTTT. The full variable domain, in which reference TRBV27 and TRBJ1-4 provide the parts outside the CDR3, is EAQVTQNPRYLITVTGKKLTVTCSQNMNHEYMSWYRQDPGLGLRQIYYSMNVEVTDKGDVPEGYKVSRKEKRNFPLILESPSPNQTSLYFCASSWRQGNEKLFFGSGTQLSVL.

The CDR3 sequence is CATSMGQGANYEQYV. The CDR3 DNA follows: TGTGCCACCAGCATGGGACAGGGGGCCAACTACGAGCAGTACGTC. This chain uses TRBV15 with TRBJ2-7, with 12 bases matching TRBD1. Germline-derived CDR1 and CDR2 are LNHNV and YYDKDF (reference sequence). With V trimmed by 4 bases and J by 3 bases, 4 bases remained unmatched. The CDR3 is made up of 15 amino acids.

This clonotype was seen at least ten times. The chain combines TRBV20-1 with TRBJ2-1; 9 nucleotides match TRBD2. With V trimmed by 3 bases and J by 5 bases, 11 bases remained unmatched. Germline CDR1 DFQATT, CDR2 SNEGSKA (reference sequence). The CDR3 covers 16 residues. The CDR3 nucleotides read TGCAGTGCTAGTTCCCAGCGGGGGGCCCGACACAATGAGCAGTTCTTC. The encoded protein is CSASSQRGARHNEQFF.

This clonotype came up many times. This rearrangement joins TRBV20-1 to TRBJ2-1; 9 bases are shared with TRBD1. The CDR3 sequence is 15 residues long. Germline lookup yields CDR1 DFQATT and CDR2 SNEGSKA (reference sequence). J was trimmed by 9 bases and V by 1 base; bases with no gene match: 10. For the CDR3, the DNA is TGCAGTGCTAGAGGAGGGACAGGGACTATCTCTGAGCAGTTCTTC. Translated: CSARGGTGTISEQFF.

This chain uses TRBV6-1 with TRBJ2-7; the match to TRBD2 covers 8 bases. Germline V gene data show CDR1 as MNHNS and CDR2 as SASEGT. The CDR3 sequence is 15 residues long. V was pared by 6 bases and J by 3 bases, with 10 bases of the junction left unmatched. CDR3 DNA: TGTGCCAGCAGCCTGCCCAAGCGGGAGAACTACGAGCAGTACTTC. Its translation: CASSLPKRENYEQYF.

J is TRBJ2-5 and V is TRBV9; TRBD2 agrees at 10 bases. V shed 3 bases and J 4 bases; nucleotides not matched to a gene: 3. Per germline, CDR1 SGDLS and CDR2 YYNGEE. CDR3 length equals 14 residues. The CDR3 region is CASSDGLAVETQYF. The CDR3 coding sequence is TGTGCCAGCAGCGACGGACTAGCGGTAGAGACCCAGTACTTC.

This clonotype was found many times. The chain is built from TRBV4-3 and TRBJ2-1; D might be TRBD2 (5 bases). V was shortened by 4 bases and J by 5 bases, with 12 bases between the two germline ends. Germline lookup yields CDR1 LGHNA and CDR2 YSLEER. The CDR3 length is 14 residues. This chain's CDR3 is CASSRREFHNEQFF. CDR3 DNA: TGCGCCAGCAGCCGAAGGGAGTTTCACAATGAGCAGTTCTTC.

This clonotype was seen more than once but under ten times. This chain connects TRBV29-1 to TRBJ2-2; no clear D gene. The V gene's germline CDR1 is SQVTM and CDR2 ANQGSEA. This CDR3 comprises 14 residues. The V end lost 1 base, the J end lost 1 base, and 7 bases lay between the germline ends. CDR3 nucleotides: TGCAGCGTTGAAGGGCAGCTGAACACCGGGGAGCTGTTTTTT. Translating it yields CSVEGQLNTGELFF.

This sequence joins TRBV18 and TRBJ2-1; the D is unclear. Germline V gene lookup returns CDR1 KGHSH and CDR2 LQKENI. The CDR3 length is 11 residues. V gave up 4 bases and J gave up 7 bases, with 5 bases separating them. The CDR3 sequence: CASSRENEQFF. CDR3 nucleotides: TGTGCCAGCTCACGAGAGAATGAGCAGTTCTTC.

The V and J genes are TRBV5-5 and TRBJ1-3, with TRBD1 as a possible D gene (6 bases). Germline CDR1 is SGHKS and CDR2 is YYEKEE (reference sequence). With 4 bases removed from V and 0 bases from J, the gap between germline ends came to 14 bases. The CDR3 consists of 16 residues. CDR3: CASSQGPVYSGNTIYF. DNA for the CDR3: TGTGCCAGCAGCCAGGGGCCGGTGTACTCTGGAAACACCATATATTTT. The full variable domain, rest sourced from reference TRBV5-5 and TRBJ1-3, is DAGVTQSPTHLIKTRGQQVTLRCSPISGHKSVSWYQQVLGQGPQFIFQYYEKEERGRGNFPDRFSARQFPNYSSELNVNALLLGDSALYLCASSQGPVYSGNTIYFGEGSWLTVV.

The chain combines TRBV12-3 or TRBV12-4 with TRBJ1-6; no clear D gene. Trimming stripped 3 bases from V and 9 bases from J, with 9 bases between. There are 13 residues in the CDR3. CDR3 amino acids: CASSFELSSPLHF. The CDR3 bases are TGTGCCAGCAGTTTCGAGTTGAGTTCACCCCTCCACTTT.

This clonotype was seen repeatedly, ten times or more. The V gene is TRBV5-1, the J gene TRBJ2-1, with 8 bases matching TRBD1. The V gene's germline CDR1 is SGHRS and CDR2 YFSETQ. The V segment lost 5 bases and the J segment 7 bases; nucleotides outside the gene matches: 8. This CDR3 is built from 14 residues. CDR3 sequence: CASSPGTGGNEQFF. As DNA, the CDR3 is TGCGCCAGCAGTCCTGGGACAGGTGGTAATGAGCAGTTCTTC. The full variable domain, completed using reference TRBV5-1 and TRBJ2-1, is KAGVTQTPRYLIKTRGQQVTLSCSPISGHRSVSWYQQTPGQGLQFLFEYFSETQRNKGNFPGRFSGRQFSNSRSEMNVSTLELGDSALYLCASSPGTGGNEQFFGPGTRLTVL.

In this sample, this clonotype turned up a few times. The gene calls are TRBV29-1 and TRBJ2-7; 9 bases are a match to TRBD2. V trimming: 5 bases; J trimming: 6 bases; junction bases outside the gene matches: 8. CDR1 and CDR2 (germline): SQVTM, ANQGSEA. The CDR3 runs to 13 residues. The CDR3 DNA follows: TGCAGCGTTCGGGCGGGAGGGCCGGGCGAGCAGTACTTC. This codes for CSVRAGGPGEQYF.

This clonotype was counted ten times or more. The chain employs TRBV29-1 and TRBJ2-5, with a possible D match to TRBD1 (5 bases). V shed 4 bases and J shed 5 bases, with 8 bases lying between them. The CDR3 is 11 residues long. Germline CDR1 and CDR2: SQVTM and ANQGSEA. CDR3 loop: CSVGGAETQYF. CDR3 coding DNA: TGCAGCGTTGGGGGCGCGGAGACCCAGTACTTC.

This clonotype was detected many times. CDR3 protein: CASSPYSYNEQFF. In DNA form, the CDR3 reads TGTGCCAGCTCCCCCTACTCCTACAATGAGCAGTTCTTC. The J gene is TRBJ2-1, the V gene TRBV28, with D unresolved. V was clipped by 8 bases and J by 0 bases, with 8 bases between them. Germline CDR1 MDHEN, CDR2 SYDVKM. The CDR3 loop spans 13 amino acids.

To note about this clonotype: This sequence may be a read error, since a much larger clone differs from it by one base. The chain has TRBV12-3 or TRBV12-4 and TRBJ2-6; D tentatively reads TRBD1 or TRBD2 (5 bases each). This CDR3 is 17 amino acids long. V was shortened by 6 bases and J by 2 bases, with 17 bases between the two germline ends. CDR3 protein: CASRPFARGPGANVLTF. The CDR3 nucleotides are TGTGCCAGCAGACCCTTCGCGAGGGGACCTGGGGCCAACGTCCTGACTTTC.